This TCR beta chain was identified during a study of T cell responses to AZD1222 COVID-19 vaccine. Germline values: CDR1 SGHNT, CDR2 YENEEA. This CDR3 has 13 amino acids. V was shortened by 3 bases and J by 3 bases, with 9 bases between the two germline ends. Sequencing was performed with immunoSEQ multiplex PCR; in TCRdb, only in-frame clones are kept and a portion is missing. The sample records 70,000 to 95,000 clones, approximately 89% being singletons. Findings and caveats of the study: Just 5 to 7 people given AZD1222 tested seropositive at baseline. Repertoires were collected only later (after the peak T cell response had occurred). Reports indicate that nearly half of spike-specific TCRs are directed at unmutated variant regions.

As for this clone: Its cognate antigen is unknown.

Whether given at about 4 or about 12 weeks, second doses were pooled. This specimen consisted of peripheral blood, obtained 28 days after the second AZD1222 dose. V is TRBV11-3 and J is TRBJ2-7; TRBD1 is a possible D gene (5 bases). The TCR was taken from an adult who received the AZD1222 COVID-19 vaccine. The CDR3 bases are TGTGCCAGCAGCTTGAATCAGGGCTACGAGCAGTACTTC. Amino acids: CASSLNQGYEQYF.